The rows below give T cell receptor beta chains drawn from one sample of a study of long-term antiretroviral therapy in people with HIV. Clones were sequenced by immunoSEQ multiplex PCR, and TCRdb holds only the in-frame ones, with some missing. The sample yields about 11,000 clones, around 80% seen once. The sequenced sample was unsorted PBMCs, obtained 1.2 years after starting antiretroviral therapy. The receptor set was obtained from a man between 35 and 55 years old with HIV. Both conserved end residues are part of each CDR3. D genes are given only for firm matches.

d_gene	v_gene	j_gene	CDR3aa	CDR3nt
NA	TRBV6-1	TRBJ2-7	CASSESKGQQYF	TGTGCCAGCAGTGAAAGTAAAGGGCAGCAGTACTTC
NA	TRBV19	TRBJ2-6	CASSFPGSGANVLTF	TGTGCCAGTAGTTTCCCGGGGTCTGGGGCCAACGTCCTGACTTTC
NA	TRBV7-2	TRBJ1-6	CASSLALLDSPTYNSPLHF	TGTGCCAGCAGCTTAGCCCTACTGGACAGTCCTACCTATAATTCACCCCTCCACTTT
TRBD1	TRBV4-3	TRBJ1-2	CASSQDTDRWSSGYTF	TGCGCCAGCAGCCAAGATACGGACAGGTGGTCGAGTGGCTACACCTTC
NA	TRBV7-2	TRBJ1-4	CASSPRVREEKLFF	TGTGCCAGCAGCCCGAGAGTTAGGGAGGAAAAACTGTTTTTT
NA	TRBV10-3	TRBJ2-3	CAISDVGQGTDTQYF	TGTGCCATCAGTGACGTAGGGCAGGGAACAGATACGCAGTATTTT
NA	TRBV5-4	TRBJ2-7	CASSNGQTYEQYF	TGTGCCAGCAGCAACGGACAGACCTACGAGCAGTACTTC
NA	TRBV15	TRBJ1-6	CATSRVRGYNSPLHF	TGTGCCACCAGCAGAGTCCGGGGATATAATTCACCCCTCCACTTT
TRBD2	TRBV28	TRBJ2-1	CASSLRGGEQFF	TGTGCCAGCAGTTTGCGGGGGGGTGAGCAGTTCTTC
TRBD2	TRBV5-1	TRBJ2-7	CASSLGTSGTYEQYF	TGCGCCAGCAGCCTAGGGACTAGTGGAACCTACGAGCAGTACTTC
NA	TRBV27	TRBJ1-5	CASSQSGYSNQPQHF	TGTGCCAGCAGTCAGTCAGGTTATAGCAATCAGCCCCAGCATTTT
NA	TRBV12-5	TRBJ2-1	CASGWNIRGSGDEQFF	TGTGCTAGTGGTTGGAACATCAGGGGCTCAGGGGATGAGCAGTTCTTC
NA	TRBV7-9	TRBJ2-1	CASSPMVMSSYNEQFF	TGTGCCAGCAGCCCTATGGTCATGAGCTCCTACAATGAGCAGTTCTTC
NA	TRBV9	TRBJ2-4	CASSGDGNIQYF	TGTGCCAGCAGCGGCGACGGAAACATTCAGTACTTC
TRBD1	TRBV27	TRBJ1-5	CASSQQGAPPVSAQHF	TGTGCCAGCAGCCAACAGGGGGCGCCCCCTGTCTCAGCCCAGCATTTT
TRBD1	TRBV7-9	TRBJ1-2	CASSYRDSLYGYTF	TGTGCCAGCAGCTACCGGGACAGCCTTTATGGCTACACCTTC
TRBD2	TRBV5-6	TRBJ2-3	CASSWGAGDTDTQYF	TGTGCCAGCAGCTGGGGAGCGGGGGACACAGATACGCAGTATTTT
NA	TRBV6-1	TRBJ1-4	CASSEAEGGNEKLFF	TGTGCCAGCAGTGAAGCGGAAGGCGGTAATGAAAAACTGTTTTTT
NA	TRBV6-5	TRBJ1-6	CASRVFNSPLHF	TGTGCCAGCAGGGTTTTCAATTCACCCCTCCACTTT
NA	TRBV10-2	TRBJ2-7	CASSDTGAYEQYF	TGCGCCAGCAGTGATACGGGCGCCTACGAGCAGTACTTC
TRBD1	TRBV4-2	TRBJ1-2	CASSQGQYVWGYTF	TGTGCCAGCAGCCAGGGACAGTACGTATGGGGCTACACCTTC
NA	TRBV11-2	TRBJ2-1	CASSVVGGRNEQFF	TGTGCCAGCAGCGTCGTGGGGGGGCGGAATGAGCAGTTCTTC
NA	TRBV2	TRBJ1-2	CASSVRIQENYGYTF	TGTGCCAGCAGTGTGAGAATACAGGAAAACTATGGCTACACCTTC